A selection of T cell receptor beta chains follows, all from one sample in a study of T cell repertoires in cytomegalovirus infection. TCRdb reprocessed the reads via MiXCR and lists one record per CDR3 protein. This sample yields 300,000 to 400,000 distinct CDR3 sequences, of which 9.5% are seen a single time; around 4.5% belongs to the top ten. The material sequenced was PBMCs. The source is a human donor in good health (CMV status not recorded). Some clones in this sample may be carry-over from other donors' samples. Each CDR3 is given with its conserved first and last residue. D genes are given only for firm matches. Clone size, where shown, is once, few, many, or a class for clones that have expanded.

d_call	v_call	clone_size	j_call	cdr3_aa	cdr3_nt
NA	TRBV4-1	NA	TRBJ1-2	CASSQVQGFYGYTF	TGCGCCAGCAGCCAAGTCCAGGGATTCTATGGCTACACCTTC
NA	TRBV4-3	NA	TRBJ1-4	CASSQDGRGANEKLFF	TGCGCCAGCAGCCAAGATGGGAGGGGAGCTAATGAAAAACTGTTTTTT
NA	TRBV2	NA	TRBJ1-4	CASSEGLSNEKLFF	TGTGCCAGCAGTGAAGGGCTAAGTAATGAAAAACTGTTTTTT
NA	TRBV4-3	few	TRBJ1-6	CASSQWDNNSPLHF	TGCGCCAGCAGCCAATGGGATAATAATTCACCCCTCCACTTT
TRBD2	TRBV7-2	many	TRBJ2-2	CASSLIPSGRNTGELFF	TGTGCCAGCAGCCTCATACCTAGCGGGAGAAACACCGGGGAGCTGTTTTTT
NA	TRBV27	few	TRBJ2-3	CASSLRWGDTQYF	TGTGCCAGCAGTTTAAGGTGGGGGGATACGCAGTATTTT
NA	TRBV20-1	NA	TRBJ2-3	CSGEGGNTDTQYF	TGCAGTGGGGAGGGGGGCAACACAGATACGCAGTATTTT
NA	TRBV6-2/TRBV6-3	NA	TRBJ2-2	CASRDPAGELFF	TGTGCCAGCAGAGATCCAGCCGGGGAGCTGTTTTTT
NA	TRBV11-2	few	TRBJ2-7	CASSPDSFYEQYF	TGTGCCAGCAGCCCCGACTCGTTCTACGAGCAGTACTTC
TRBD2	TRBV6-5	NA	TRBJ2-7	CASSARLAGLYEQYF	TGTGCCAGCAGTGCCCGGCTAGCGGGACTCTACGAGCAGTACTTC
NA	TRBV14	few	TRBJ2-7	CASSPGTNTEQYF	TGTGCCAGCAGCCCCGGGACAAACACCGAGCAGTACTTC
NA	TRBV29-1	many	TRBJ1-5	CSVEVEGGSNQPQHF	TGCAGCGTTGAAGTAGAGGGGGGGAGCAATCAGCCCCAGCATTTT
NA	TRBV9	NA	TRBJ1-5	CASSVQGLGQPQHF	TGTGCCAGCAGCGTACAGGGATTGGGTCAGCCCCAGCATTTT
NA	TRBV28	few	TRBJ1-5	CASESSNQPQHF	TGTGCCAGCGAGAGTAGCAATCAGCCCCAGCATTTT
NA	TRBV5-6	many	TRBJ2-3	CASSFIRGDTQYF	TGTGCCAGCAGCTTTATCAGGGGAGATACGCAGTATTTT
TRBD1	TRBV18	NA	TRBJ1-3	CASSQTRDRGRNTIYF	TGTGCCAGCTCGCAGACCCGGGACAGGGGAAGAAACACCATATATTTT
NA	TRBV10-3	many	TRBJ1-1	CAISESADEAFF	TGTGCCATCAGTGAGTCGGCGGACGAAGCTTTCTTT
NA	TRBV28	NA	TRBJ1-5	CASSSLPKPQHF	TGTGCCAGCAGTTCCCTCCCAAAACCCCAGCATTTT
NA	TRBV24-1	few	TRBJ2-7	CATSDSTGQTREQYF	TGTGCCACCAGTGATTCGACCGGACAGACCCGAGAGCAGTACTTC
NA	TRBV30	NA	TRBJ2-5	CAWSVGGVLETQYF	TGTGCCTGGAGTGTAGGTGGGGTTTTGGAGACCCAGTACTTC
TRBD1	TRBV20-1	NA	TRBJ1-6	CSASIGGTGNSPLHF	TGCAGTGCTAGCATTGGAGGGACAGGGAATTCACCCCTCCACTTT
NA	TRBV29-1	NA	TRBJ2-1	CSAVSGEQFF	TGCAGCGCGGTCTCGGGTGAGCAGTTCTTC
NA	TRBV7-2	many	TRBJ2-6	CASSLGGQWGANVLTF	TGTGCCAGCAGCTTGGGGGGGCAGTGGGGGGCCAACGTCCTGACTTTC
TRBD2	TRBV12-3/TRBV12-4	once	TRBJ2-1	CASSPRVAGDGHQFF	TGTGCCAGCAGTCCCCGGGTCGCGGGAGATGGCCATCAGTTCTTC
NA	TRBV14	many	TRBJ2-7	CASSLLRGGGSEQYF	TGTGCCAGCAGCCTGCTAAGGGGAGGAGGGAGCGAGCAGTACTTC
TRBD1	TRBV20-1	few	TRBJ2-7	CSAHGTGQFYEQYF	TGCAGTGCTCACGGGACAGGCCAATTCTACGAGCAGTACTTC
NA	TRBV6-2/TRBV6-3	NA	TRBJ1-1	CASTGGPTEAFF	TGTGCCAGCACGGGAGGACCAACTGAAGCTTTCTTT
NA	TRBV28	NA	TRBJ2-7	CASRRRGSYEQYF	TGTGCCAGCAGGAGGCGGGGCTCCTACGAGCAGTACTTC
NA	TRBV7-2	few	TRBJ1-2	CASSPAGLYGYTF	TGTGCCAGCAGCCCGGCGGGGCTTTATGGCTACACCTTC
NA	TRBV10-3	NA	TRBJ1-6	CAISAGPQSPLHF	TGTGCCATCAGTGCCGGGCCTCAGTCACCCCTCCACTTT
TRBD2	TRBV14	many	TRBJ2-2	CASRPTSPGELFF	TGTGCCAGCAGACCGACTAGCCCCGGGGAGCTGTTTTTT
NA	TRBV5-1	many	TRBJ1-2	CASSPVVRGVDGYTF	TGCGCCAGCAGCCCGGTAGTGAGGGGAGTAGATGGCTACACCTTC
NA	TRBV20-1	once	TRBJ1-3	CSASLQSSGNTIYF	TGCAGTGCTAGTTTACAGTCCTCTGGAAACACCATATATTTT
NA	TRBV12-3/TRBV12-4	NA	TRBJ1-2	CASSFGQDGLGSYGYTF	TGTGCCAGCAGTTTTGGTCAGGACGGCCTCGGGTCATATGGCTACACCTTC
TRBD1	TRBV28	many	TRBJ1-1	CASSLRAGGNTEAFF	TGTGCCAGCAGCCTAAGGGCAGGGGGTAACACTGAAGCTTTCTTT
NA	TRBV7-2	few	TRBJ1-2	CASSLGGGASGYTF	TGTGCCAGCAGCTTAGGTGGGGGGGCGAGTGGCTACACCTTC
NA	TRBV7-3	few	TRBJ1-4	CASSLGGINEKLFF	TGTGCCAGCAGCTTAGGAGGGATTAATGAAAAACTGTTTTTT
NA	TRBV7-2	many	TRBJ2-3	CASSLRADTQYF	TGTGCCAGCAGCTTGAGGGCAGATACGCAGTATTTT
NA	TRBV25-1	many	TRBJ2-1	CASSEVLFEQFF	TGTGCCAGCAGTGAAGTTCTTTTTGAGCAGTTCTTC
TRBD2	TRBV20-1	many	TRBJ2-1	CSATGTSGLLSYNEQFF	TGCAGTGCTACCGGGACTAGCGGACTCCTTTCCTACAATGAGCAGTTCTTC
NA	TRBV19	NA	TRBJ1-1	CASSHLGNTEAFF	TGTGCCAGTAGCCACCTTGGCAACACTGAAGCTTTCTTT
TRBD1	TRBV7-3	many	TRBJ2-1	CASSQGQGVNEQFF	TGTGCCAGCAGCCAGGGACAGGGAGTAAATGAGCAGTTCTTC
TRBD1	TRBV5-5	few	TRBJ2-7	CASSLRTGTTF	TGTGCCAGCAGCTTGAGGACAGGCACTACGTTC
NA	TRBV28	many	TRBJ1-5	CASSTLGVSNQPQHF	TGTGCCAGCAGTACCCTGGGGGTTAGCAATCAGCCCCAGCATTTT
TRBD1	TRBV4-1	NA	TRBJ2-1	CASSRPDRDPYNEQFF	TGCGCCAGCAGCCGCCCGGACAGGGACCCCTACAATGAGCAGTTCTTC